This T cell receptor (beta chain) was identified in a study of CD8 T cells in ankylosing spondylitis. V shed 0 bases, J shed 5 bases, and the junction held 4 bases outside the gene matches. This CDR3 comprises 16 residues. Germline V gives CDR1 MNHEY, CDR2 SVGAGI. Findings and caveats of the study: For ankylosing spondylitis blood, a TCR beta motif of eight or nine highly homologous variants appeared characteristic. It was reported that disease-linked clones were significantly enriched in matched ankylosing spondylitis synovial fluid. Clones linked to the disease showed a CD8+ phenotype. They occurred at relatively low frequencies in peripheral blood.

Quantitative 5'-RACE was performed with molecular barcodes, and it yielded the TCR beta libraries. TCRdb reprocessed the 5' RACE reads with MiXCR, giving one entry per CDR3 protein. The table lists some 700,000 distinct CDR3 sequences, under 20% of them singletons. Only a few counts were recorded for this clonotype. The antigen remains undetermined. The clonotype originates from a male donor with ankylosing spondylitis. The rearrangement joins TRBV6-5 to TRBJ2-3; TRBD2 matches 11 bases. Sequenced: blood, either unsorted or a sorted T cell fraction (not recorded which). The CDR3 loop is CASSYSPSGRIDTQYF. The CDR3 DNA reads as TGTGCCAGCAGTTACTCGCCTAGCGGGAGGATAGATACGCAGTATTTT.